Listed below are T cell receptor beta chains from one sample, sequenced in a study of long-term antiretroviral therapy in people with HIV. Libraries were prepared by immunoSEQ multiplex PCR; TCRdb keeps only in-frame clonotypes and omits some of them. The sample gives about 22,000 clones, roughly 90% of which show up once; 6% to 6.5% is in the top ten. The sample consisted of unsorted PBMCs, taken 0.6 years after starting antiretroviral therapy. These receptors were obtained from a man aged 55 to 70 with HIV. Each CDR3 is given without its conserved first and last residue. The size of a clone is reported for some rows only, either as once, few or many, or as a class for expanded clones.

>NA|TRBJ1-5|TRBV4-3
ASSQDAGVQPQH
>NA|TRBJ2-1|TRBV7-3
ASSPTSGATYNEQF
>NA|TRBJ2-3|TRBV5-4
ASSLPGGGDTQY
>NA|TRBJ1-4|TRBV7-2
ASSSQGSTNEKLF
>NA|TRBJ2-5|TRBV10-3
AISGVEGETQY
>NA|TRBJ2-1|TRBV7-3
ASSLMQGAYNEQF
>NA|TRBJ2-1|TRBV13
ASSFGQGEQF
>NA|TRBJ2-3|TRBV7-3
ASSPERGGSTDTQY
>NA|TRBJ2-3|TRBV4-3
ASSQDGASGGDTQY
>NA|TRBJ1-1|TRBV6-4
ASSTETGVAF
>NA|TRBJ1-2|TRBV4-2
ASSRSGTAYGYT
>once|TRBJ2-3|TRBV5-1
ASSFAGASADTQY
>NA|TRBJ2-7|TRBV6-1
ASIDRFAYEQY
>NA|TRBJ2-6|TRBV2
ASSLSSGANVLT
>NA|TRBJ2-7|TRBV18
ASSYDRYRGYEQY
>NA|TRBJ2-1|TRBV18
ASSPPEGSSYNEQF
>NA|TRBJ1-2|TRBV30
AWSVSRTGLNYGYT
>NA|TRBJ1-2|TRBV11-1
ASSLARNYGYT
>NA|TRBJ1-2|TRBV5-1
ASSLETSLAYGYT
>large|TRBJ2-7|TRBV19
ASSWGLASSYEQY
>NA|TRBJ2-6|TRBV14
ASSQVGPINSGANVLT
>medium-sized|TRBJ1-6|TRBV10-2
ASSEKGQGAVGFSPLH
>once|TRBJ2-7|TRBV10-1
ASSDAGDLSGRFFDEQY
>NA|TRBJ2-5|TRBV11-2
ASTPRGANLGETQY
>NA|TRBJ2-1|TRBV5-6
ASSSGLAGLHEQF
>NA|TRBJ1-1|TRBV27
ASSFSVSAEAF
>NA|TRBJ1-1|TRBV14
ASSPSRGLNTEAF
>NA|TRBJ2-7|TRBV27
ASSLGRGPYEQY
>NA|TRBJ2-5|TRBV5-4
ASSARPPGQGEETQY
>NA|TRBJ2-3|TRBV18
ASSPPSRGGDTQY
>NA|TRBJ2-7|TRBV15
ATSTRLAGGFEQY
>NA|TRBJ1-3|TRBV6-5
ASSSYGSPSGNTIY
>NA|TRBJ1-1|TRBV5-3
ARIERGMNTEAF
>NA|TRBJ2-2|TRBV4-1
ASSLRVAGTTGELF